At least ten counts were recorded for the clone carrying this T cell receptor (beta chain). The sample holds other DNA sequences that translate to the same CDR3. Germline V gene data show CDR1 as DFQATT and CDR2 as SNEGSKA (reference sequence). The length of the CDR3 is 11 residues. V lost 5 bases and J lost 4, with 6 bases in between. This record comes from a study of metastatic and nonmetastatic thyroid tumors. Patients underwent thyroid surgery, and none had received any treatment before it. Using MiXCR, TCRdb reanalyzed the PCR reads. In the table there are 25,000 to 30,000 clones, over 20% of which are singletons.

This chain uses TRBV20-1 with TRBJ1-3; unclear D gene. The sample taken for sequencing was blood. This receptor was taken from a female donor with papillary thyroid cancer or a benign thyroid nodule (not recorded which). Some clones in this sample may be carry-over from other donors' samples. The DNA of the CDR3 is TGCAGTGCTCCTTACGGAAACACCATATATTTT. This sequence encodes CSAPYGNTIYF.